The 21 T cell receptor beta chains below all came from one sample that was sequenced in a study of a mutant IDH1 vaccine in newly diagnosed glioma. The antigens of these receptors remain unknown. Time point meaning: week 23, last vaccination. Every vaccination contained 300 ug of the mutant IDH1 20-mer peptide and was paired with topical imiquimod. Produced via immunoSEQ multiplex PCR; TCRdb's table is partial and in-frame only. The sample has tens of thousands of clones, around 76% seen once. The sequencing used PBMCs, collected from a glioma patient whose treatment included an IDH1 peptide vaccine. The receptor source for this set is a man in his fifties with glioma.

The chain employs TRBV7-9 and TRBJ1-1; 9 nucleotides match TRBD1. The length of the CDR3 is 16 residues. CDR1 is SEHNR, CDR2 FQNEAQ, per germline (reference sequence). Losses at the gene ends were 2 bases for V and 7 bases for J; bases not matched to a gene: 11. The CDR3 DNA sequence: TGTGCCAGCAGCTTAACGGCCCGGACAGGGGATAATGAAGCTTTCTTT. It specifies CASSLTARTGDNEAFF.

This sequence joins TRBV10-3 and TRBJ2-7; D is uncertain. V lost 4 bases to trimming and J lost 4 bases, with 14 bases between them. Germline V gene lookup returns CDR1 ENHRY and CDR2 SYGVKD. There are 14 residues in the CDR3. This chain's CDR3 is CAISAGVRAYEQYF. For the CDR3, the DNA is TGTGCCATCAGTGCTGGGGTTCGGGCTTACGAGCAGTACTTC.

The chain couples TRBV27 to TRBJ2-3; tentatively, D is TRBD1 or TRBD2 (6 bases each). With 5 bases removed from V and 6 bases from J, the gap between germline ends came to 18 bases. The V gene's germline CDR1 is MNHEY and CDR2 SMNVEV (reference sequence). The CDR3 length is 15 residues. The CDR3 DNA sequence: TGTGCCAGCAGTAAGGGACGGGGGCCAGGTGATACGCAGTATTTT. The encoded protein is CASSKGRGPGDTQYF.

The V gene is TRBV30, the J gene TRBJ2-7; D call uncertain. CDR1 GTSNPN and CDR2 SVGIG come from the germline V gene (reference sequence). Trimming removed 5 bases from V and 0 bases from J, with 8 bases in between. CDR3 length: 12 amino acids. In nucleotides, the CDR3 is TGTGCCTGGGACATAGGCTCCTACGAGCAGTACTTC. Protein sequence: CAWDIGSYEQYF.

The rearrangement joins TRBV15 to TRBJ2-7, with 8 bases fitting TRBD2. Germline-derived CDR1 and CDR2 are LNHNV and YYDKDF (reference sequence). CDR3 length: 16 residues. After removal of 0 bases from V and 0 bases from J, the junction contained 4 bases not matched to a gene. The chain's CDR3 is CATSREASGLSYEQYF. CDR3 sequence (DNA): TGTGCCACCAGCAGAGAGGCTAGCGGGCTCTCCTACGAGCAGTACTTC.

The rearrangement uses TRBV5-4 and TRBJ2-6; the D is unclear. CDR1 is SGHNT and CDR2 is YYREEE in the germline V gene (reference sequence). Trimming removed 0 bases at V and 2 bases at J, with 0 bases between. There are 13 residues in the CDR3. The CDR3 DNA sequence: TGTGCCAGCAGCTTGGCTGGGGCCAACGTCCTGACTTTC. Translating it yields CASSLAGANVLTF.

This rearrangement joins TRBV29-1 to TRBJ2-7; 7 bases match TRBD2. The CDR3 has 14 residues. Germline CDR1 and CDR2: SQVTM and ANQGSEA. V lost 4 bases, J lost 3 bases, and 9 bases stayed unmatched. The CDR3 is CSVAGAPGGYEQYF. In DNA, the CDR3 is TGCAGCGTTGCCGGGGCCCCGGGGGGCTACGAGCAGTACTTC.

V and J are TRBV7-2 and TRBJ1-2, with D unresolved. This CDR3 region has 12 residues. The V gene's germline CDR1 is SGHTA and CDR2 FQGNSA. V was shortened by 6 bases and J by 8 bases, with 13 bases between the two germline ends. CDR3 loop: CASSLVRGGYTF. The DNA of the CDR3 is TGTGCCAGCAGTCTCGTACGCGGGGGCTACACCTTC.

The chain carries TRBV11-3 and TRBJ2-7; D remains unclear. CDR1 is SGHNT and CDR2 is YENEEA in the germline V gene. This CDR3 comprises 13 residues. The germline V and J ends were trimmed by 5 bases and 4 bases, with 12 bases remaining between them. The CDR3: CASSRAIGYEQYF. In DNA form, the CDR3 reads TGTGCCAGCAGCCGCGCCATAGGGTACGAGCAGTACTTC.

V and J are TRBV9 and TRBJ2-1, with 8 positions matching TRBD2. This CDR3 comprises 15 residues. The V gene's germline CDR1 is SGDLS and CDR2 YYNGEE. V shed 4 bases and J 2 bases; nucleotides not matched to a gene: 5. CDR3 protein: CASSRAGGPYNEQFF. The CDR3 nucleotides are TGTGCCAGCAGCCGGGCGGGGGGCCCCTACAATGAGCAGTTCTTC.

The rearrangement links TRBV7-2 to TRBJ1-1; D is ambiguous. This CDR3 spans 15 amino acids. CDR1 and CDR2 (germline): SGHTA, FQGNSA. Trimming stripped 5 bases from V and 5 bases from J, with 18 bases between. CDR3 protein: CASSPRPGEGTEAFF. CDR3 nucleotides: TGTGCCAGCAGCCCGAGACCGGGAGAGGGAACTGAAGCTTTCTTT.

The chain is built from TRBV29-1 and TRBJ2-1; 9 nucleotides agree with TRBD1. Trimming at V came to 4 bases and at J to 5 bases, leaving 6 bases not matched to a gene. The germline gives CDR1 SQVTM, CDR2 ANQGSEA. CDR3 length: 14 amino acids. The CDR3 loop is CSVAGTGGNNEQFF. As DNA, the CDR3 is TGCAGCGTTGCCGGCACAGGGGGCAACAATGAGCAGTTCTTC.

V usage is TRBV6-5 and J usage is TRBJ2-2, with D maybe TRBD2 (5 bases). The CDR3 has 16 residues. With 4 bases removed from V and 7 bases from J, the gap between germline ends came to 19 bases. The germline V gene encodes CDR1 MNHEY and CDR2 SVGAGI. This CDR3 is CASSWGGDGEFGELFF. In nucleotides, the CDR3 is TGTGCCAGCAGTTGGGGTGGGGATGGGGAGTTCGGGGAGCTGTTTTTT.

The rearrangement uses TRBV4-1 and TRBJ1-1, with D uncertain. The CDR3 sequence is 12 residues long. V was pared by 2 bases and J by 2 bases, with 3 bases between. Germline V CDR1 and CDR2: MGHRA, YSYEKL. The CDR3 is CASSQPNTEAFF. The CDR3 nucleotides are TGCGCCAGCAGCCAACCCAACACTGAAGCTTTCTTT.

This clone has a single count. The CDR3, as DNA: TGTGCCAGTAGTACACTCCGGGACAGGGTATTCACCGGGGAGCTGTTTTTT. It codes for CASSTLRDRVFTGELFF. The rearrangement links TRBV19 to TRBJ2-2, with TRBD1 matching 9 bases. Trimming took 4 bases from V and 4 from J; bases not matched to a gene: 10. The CDR3 extends over 17 amino acids. Germline CDR1 reads LNHDA; CDR2 reads SQIVND (reference sequence).

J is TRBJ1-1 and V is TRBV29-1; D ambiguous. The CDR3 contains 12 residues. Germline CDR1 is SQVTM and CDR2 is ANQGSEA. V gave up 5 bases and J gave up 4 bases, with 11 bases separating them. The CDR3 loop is CSVRSEGTEAFF. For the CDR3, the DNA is TGCAGCGTTCGGAGTGAGGGCACTGAAGCTTTCTTT. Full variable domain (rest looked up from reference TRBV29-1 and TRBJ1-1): SAVISQKPSRDICQRGTSLTIQCQVDSQVTMMFWYRQQPGQSLTLIATANQGSEATYESGFVIDKFPISRPNLTFSTLTVSNMSPEDSSIYLCSVRSEGTEAFFGQGTRLTVV.

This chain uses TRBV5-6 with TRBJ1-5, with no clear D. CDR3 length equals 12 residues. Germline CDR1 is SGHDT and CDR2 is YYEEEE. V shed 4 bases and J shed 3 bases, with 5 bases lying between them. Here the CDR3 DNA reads TGTGCCAGCAGCATTGTCAATCAGCCCCAGCATTTT. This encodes CASSIVNQPQHF.

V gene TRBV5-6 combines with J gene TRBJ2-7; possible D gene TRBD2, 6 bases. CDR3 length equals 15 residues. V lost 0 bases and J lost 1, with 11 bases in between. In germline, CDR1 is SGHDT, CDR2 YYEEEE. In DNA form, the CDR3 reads TGTGCCAGCAGCTTGGGGGTGGGAGGATCCTACGAGCAGTACTTC. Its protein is CASSLGVGGSYEQYF. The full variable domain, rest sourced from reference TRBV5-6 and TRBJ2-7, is DAGVTQSPTHLIKTRGQQVTLRCSPKSGHDTVSWYQQALGQGPQFIFQYYEEEERQRGNFPDRFSGHQFPNYSSELNVNALLLGDSALYLCASSLGVGGSYEQYFGPGTRLTVT.

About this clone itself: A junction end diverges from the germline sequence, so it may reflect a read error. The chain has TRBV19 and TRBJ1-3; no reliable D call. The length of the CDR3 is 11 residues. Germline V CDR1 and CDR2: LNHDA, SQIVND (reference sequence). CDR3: CASSDGLSTAF. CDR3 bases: TGTGCCAGTAGTGACGGGCTTTCTACGGCTTTT.

The CDR3 DNA sequence: TGTGCCAGTAGGGACGGGGGGTCACCCCTCCACTTT. Residues: CASRDGGSPLHF. The V call is TRBV19, the J call TRBJ1-6, with D maybe TRBD1 (5 bases). The length of the CDR3 is 12 residues. From germline, CDR1 is LNHDA and CDR2 SQIVND (reference sequence). V was shortened by 6 bases and J by 10 bases, with 10 bases between the two germline ends. The full variable domain, its missing parts supplied by reference TRBV19 and TRBJ1-6, is DGGITQSPKYLFRKEGQNVTLSCEQNLNHDAMYWYRQDPGQGLRLIYYSQIVNDFQKGDIAEGYSVSREKKESFPLTVTSAQKNPTAFYLCASRDGGSPLHFGNGTRLTVT.

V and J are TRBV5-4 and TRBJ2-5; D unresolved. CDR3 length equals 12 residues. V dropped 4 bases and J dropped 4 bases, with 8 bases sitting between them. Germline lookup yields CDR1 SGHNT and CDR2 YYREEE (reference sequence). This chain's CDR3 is CASSGTAETQYF. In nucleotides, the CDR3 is TGTGCCAGCAGCGGCACCGCAGAGACCCAGTACTTC.